Sequencing of this T cell receptor beta chain was carried out in a study of T-cell memory formation after mild COVID-19. The sample holds many counts of this clonotype. Its antigen remains unidentified. 5'RACE with constant-segment primers yielded barcoded, UMI-tagged TCR alpha and TCR beta cDNA libraries. TCRdb re-called the 5' RACE reads through MiXCR, storing one row per CDR3 protein. The data contain hundreds of thousands of distinct CDR3 sequences, about a fifth of them singletons. General study results and limits: Cross-reactive memory appears to have joined, as suggested by some responding clones showing up in pre-infection memory.

The clonotype was recovered from an adult woman who had mild COVID-19 (a few samples of this study predate the infection). Cell type and time point are not known. Specimen: PBMCs or a T cell subset sorted from them (not recorded which).

CDR3 DNA: TGCGCCAGCAGCTTGGCCTCAGGGGAAGGGAGCACAGATACGCAGTATTTT. This sequence encodes CASSLASGEGSTDTQYF. The chain couples TRBV5-1 to TRBJ2-3; possible D gene TRBD1, 6 bases. Germline V gene sequence: CDR1 SGHRS, CDR2 YFSETQ. V was pared by 0 bases and J by 0 bases, with 14 bases between. This CDR3 has 17 amino acids.